This T cell receptor beta chain emerged from a study of PD-1 blockade in classical Hodgkin lymphoma. Regarding the study as a whole: A reduction in baseline TCR diversity was reportedly seen in newly diagnosed patients relative to healthy donors.

In every patient, relapse followed autologous stem cell transplantation, while exposure to brentuximab vedotin differed. Of note for this clone: The antigen remains undetermined.

The ends lost 4 bases at V and 4 bases at J; junction bases unmatched: 14. Germline V gene sequence: CDR1 ENHRY, CDR2 SYGVKD. The CDR3 is made up of 17 amino acids. Repertoires were generated with immunoSEQ multiplex PCR, while TCRdb's copy carries only in-frame clones and drops some. The repertoire has about 97,000 clones, roughly 88% of them found once; the top ten carry roughly an eighth. Material: peripheral blood mononuclear cells (PBMCs), obtained at baseline. The receptor comes from a human donor with classical Hodgkin lymphoma. The chain links TRBV10-3 to TRBJ1-1, with 8 bases lining up with TRBD1. CDR3 residues: CAISGRKGQALATEAFF. For the CDR3, the DNA is TGTGCCATCAGTGGAAGAAAGGGACAGGCCCTAGCCACTGAAGCTTTCTTT.